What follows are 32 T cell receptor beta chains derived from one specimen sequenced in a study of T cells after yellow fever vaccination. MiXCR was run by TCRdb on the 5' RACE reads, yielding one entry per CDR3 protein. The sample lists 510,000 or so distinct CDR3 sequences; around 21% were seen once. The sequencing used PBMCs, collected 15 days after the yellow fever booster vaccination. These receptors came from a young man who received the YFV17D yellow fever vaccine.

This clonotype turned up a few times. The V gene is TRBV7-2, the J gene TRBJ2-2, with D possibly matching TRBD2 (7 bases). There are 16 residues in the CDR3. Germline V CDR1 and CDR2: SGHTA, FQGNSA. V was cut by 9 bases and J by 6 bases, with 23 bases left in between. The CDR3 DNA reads TGTGCCAGTCGGACCCTAAGGGGGAGGGCGGCCGGGGAGCTGTTTTTT. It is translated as CASRTLRGRAAGELFF.

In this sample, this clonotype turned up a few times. CDR3 in DNA: TGCAGCGTAGCAGGGGCCGCTGGGGCCAACGTCCTGACTTTC. This translates into CSVAGAAGANVLTF. The chain uses TRBV29-1 and TRBJ2-6; a weak D match, TRBD1 (6 bases). Germline lookup yields CDR1 SQVTM and CDR2 ANQGSEA. Trimming took 6 bases from V and 2 from J, leaving 11 bases between them. The CDR3 runs 14 residues.

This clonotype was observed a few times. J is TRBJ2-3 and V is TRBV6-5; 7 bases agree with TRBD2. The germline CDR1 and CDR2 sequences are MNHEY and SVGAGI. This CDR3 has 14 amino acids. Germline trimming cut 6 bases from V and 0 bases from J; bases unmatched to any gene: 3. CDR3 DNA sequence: TGTGCCAGCAGAAGTAGCGGGAGCACAGATACGCAGTATTTT. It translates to CASRSSGSTDTQYF.

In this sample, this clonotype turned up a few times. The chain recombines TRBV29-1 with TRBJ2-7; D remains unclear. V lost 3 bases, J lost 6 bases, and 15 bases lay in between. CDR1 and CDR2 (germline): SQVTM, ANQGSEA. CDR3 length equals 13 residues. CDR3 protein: CSVDVGRVGEQYF. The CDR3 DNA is TGCAGCGTTGACGTGGGAAGGGTCGGCGAGCAGTACTTC.

This CDR3 is CAISPGTNNEKLFF. CDR3 nucleotides: TGTGCCATCAGCCCCGGGACAAATAATGAAAAACTGTTTTTT. The rearrangement links TRBV10-3 to TRBJ1-4; perhaps TRBD1 as D (6 bases). The germline V gene encodes CDR1 ENHRY and CDR2 SYGVKD. The CDR3 is made up of 14 amino acids. Trimming removed 6 bases from V and 4 bases from J, with 12 bases in between.

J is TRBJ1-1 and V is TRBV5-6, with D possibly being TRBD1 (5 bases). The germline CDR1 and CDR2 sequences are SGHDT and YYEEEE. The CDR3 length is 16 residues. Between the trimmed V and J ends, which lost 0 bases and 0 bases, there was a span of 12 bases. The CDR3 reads CASSLARRGVNTEAFF. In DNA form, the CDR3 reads TGTGCCAGCAGCTTGGCCCGGCGGGGGGTGAACACTGAAGCTTTCTTT.

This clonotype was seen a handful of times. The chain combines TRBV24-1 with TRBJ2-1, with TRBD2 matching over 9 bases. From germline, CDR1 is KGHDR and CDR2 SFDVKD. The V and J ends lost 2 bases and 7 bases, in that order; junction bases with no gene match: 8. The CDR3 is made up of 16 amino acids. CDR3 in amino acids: CATSDSGAGGRNEQFF. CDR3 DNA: TGTGCCACCAGTGATTCGGGTGCGGGAGGGAGGAATGAGCAGTTCTTC.

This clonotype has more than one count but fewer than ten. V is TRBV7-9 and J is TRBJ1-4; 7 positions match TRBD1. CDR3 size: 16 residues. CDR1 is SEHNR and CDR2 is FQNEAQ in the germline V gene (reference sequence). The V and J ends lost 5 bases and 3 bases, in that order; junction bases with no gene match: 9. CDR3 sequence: CASSTGTAFSNEKLFF. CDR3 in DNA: TGTGCCAGCAGCACGGGGACAGCTTTCTCTAATGAAAAACTGTTTTTT.

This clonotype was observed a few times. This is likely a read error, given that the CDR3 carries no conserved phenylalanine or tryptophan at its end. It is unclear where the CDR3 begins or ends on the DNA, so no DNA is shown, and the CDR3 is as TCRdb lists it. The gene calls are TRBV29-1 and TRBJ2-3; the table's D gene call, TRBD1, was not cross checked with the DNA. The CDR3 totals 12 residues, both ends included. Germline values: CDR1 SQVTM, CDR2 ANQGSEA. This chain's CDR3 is CSVEGRRGTGVL.

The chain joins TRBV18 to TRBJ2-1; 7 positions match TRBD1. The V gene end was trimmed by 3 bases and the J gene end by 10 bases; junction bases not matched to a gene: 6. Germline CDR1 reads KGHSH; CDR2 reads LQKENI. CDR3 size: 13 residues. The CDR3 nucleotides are TGTGCCAGCTCACCCCGGGACAGCGGCGAGCAGTTCTTC. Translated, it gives CASSPRDSGEQFF. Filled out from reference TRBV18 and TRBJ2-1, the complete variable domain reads NAGVMQNPRHLVRRRGQEARLRCSPMKGHSHVYWYRQLPEEGLKFMVYLQKENIIDESGMPKERFSAEFPKEGPSILRIQQVVRGDSAAYFCASSPRDSGEQFFGPGTRLTVL.

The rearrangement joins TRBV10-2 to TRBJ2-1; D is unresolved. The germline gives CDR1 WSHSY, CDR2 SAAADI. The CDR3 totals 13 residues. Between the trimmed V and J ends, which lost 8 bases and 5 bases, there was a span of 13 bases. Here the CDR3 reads CASAPAPNNEQFF. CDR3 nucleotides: TGCGCCAGCGCCCCGGCACCCAACAATGAGCAGTTCTTC.

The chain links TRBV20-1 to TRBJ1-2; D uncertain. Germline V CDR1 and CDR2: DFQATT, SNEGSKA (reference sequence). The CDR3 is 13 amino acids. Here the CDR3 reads CSAIQPLSDGYTF. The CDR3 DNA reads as TGCAGCGCGATCCAACCGCTTTCCGATGGCTACACCTTC.

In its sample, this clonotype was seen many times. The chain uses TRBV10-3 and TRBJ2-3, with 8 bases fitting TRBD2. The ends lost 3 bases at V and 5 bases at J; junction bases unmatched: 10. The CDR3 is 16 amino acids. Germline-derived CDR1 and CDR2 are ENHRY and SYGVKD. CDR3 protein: CAISESTGGPGDTQYF. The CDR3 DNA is TGTGCCATCAGTGAATCCACGGGAGGGCCCGGAGATACGCAGTATTTT.

In DNA form, the CDR3 reads TGCAGTGCCATAGGGCTTTTGCGGGGCACAGATACGCAGTATTTT. Translation gives CSAIGLLRGTDTQYF. The chain carries TRBV20-1 and TRBJ2-3, with D tentatively TRBD2 (5 bases). V lost 6 bases and J 1 base, leaving 17 bases between the germline ends. The CDR3 contains 15 residues. Germline V gives CDR1 DFQATT, CDR2 SNEGSKA (reference sequence).

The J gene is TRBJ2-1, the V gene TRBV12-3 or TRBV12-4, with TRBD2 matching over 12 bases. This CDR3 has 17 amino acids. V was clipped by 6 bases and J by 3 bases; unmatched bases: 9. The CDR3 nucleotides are TGTGCCAGCAGCCCCTCACAGGGACTAGCGGGCTACAATGAGCAGTTCTTC. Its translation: CASSPSQGLAGYNEQFF.

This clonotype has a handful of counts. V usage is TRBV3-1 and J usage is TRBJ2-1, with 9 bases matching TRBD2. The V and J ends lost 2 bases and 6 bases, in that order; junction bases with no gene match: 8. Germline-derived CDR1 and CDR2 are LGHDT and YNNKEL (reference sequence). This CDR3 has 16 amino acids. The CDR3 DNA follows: TGTGCCAGCAGCCAACGCCTTAGCGGGAGTGTCAATGAGCAGTTCTTC. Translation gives CASSQRLSGSVNEQFF.

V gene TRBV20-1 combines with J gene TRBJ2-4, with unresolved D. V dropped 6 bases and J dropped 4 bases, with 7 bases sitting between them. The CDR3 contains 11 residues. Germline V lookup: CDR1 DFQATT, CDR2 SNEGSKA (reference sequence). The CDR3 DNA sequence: TGCAGTGCGAGGTCTAAAAACATTCAGTACTTC. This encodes CSARSKNIQYF.

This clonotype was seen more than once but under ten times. DNA of the CDR3: TGTGCCAGCAGCCCCCCGGGGAGCGGAGGGATCTACGAGCAGTACTTC. Translated: CASSPPGSGGIYEQYF. The chain employs TRBV28 and TRBJ2-7; D is possibly TRBD2 (6 bases). In germline, CDR1 is MDHEN, CDR2 SYDVKM. V dropped 6 bases and J dropped 3 bases, with 21 bases sitting between them. The CDR3 totals 16 residues.

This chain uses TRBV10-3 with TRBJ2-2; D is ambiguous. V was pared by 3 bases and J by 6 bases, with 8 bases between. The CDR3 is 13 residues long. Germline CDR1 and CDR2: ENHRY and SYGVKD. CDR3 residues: CAISDKEPGELFF. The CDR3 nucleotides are TGTGCCATCAGTGACAAGGAGCCCGGGGAGCTGTTTTTT.

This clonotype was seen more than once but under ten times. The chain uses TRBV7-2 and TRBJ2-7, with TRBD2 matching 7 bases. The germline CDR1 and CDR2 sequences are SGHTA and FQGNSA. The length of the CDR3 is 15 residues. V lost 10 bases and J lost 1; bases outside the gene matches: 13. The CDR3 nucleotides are TGTGCCACCCGGGAGGACCGCCAGGGATCCTACGAGCAGTACTTC. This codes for CATREDRQGSYEQYF.

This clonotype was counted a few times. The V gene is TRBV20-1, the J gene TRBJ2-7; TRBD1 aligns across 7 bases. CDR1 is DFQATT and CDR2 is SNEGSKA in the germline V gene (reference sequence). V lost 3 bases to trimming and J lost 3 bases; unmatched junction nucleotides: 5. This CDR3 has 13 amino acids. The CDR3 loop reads CSARLGQVYEQYF. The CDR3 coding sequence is TGCAGTGCTAGGCTTGGACAGGTCTACGAGCAGTACTTC.

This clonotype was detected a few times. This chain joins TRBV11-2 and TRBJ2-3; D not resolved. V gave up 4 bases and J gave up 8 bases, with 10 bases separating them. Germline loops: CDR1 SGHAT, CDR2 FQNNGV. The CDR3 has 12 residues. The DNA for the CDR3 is TGTGCCAGCAGCTCAGTTCGGAGTACGCAGTATTTT. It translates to CASSSVRSTQYF.

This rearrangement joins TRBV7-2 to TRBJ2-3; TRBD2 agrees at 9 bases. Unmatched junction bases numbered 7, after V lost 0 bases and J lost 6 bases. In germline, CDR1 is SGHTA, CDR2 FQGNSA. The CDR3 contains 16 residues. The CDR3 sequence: CASSLATGTSSDTQYF. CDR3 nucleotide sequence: TGTGCCAGCAGCTTAGCGACGGGGACTAGCAGCGATACGCAGTATTTT. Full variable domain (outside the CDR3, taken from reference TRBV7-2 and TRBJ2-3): GAGVSQSPSNKVTEKGKDVELRCDPISGHTALYWYRQSLGQGLEFLIYFQGNSAPDKSGLPSDRFSAERTGGSVSTLTIQRTQQEDSAVYLCASSLATGTSSDTQYFGPGTRLTVL.

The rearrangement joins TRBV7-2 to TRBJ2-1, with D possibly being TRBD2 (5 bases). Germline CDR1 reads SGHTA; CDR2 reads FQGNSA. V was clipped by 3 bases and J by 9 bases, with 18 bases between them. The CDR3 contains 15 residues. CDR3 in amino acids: CASSLDSTSLVEQFF. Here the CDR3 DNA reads TGTGCCAGCAGCTTGGACTCGACGAGCCTAGTTGAGCAGTTCTTC.

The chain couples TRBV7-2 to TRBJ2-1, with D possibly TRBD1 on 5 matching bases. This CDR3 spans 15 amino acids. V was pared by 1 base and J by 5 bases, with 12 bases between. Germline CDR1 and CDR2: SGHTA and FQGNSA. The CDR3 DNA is TGTGCCAGCAGCTTAGATACAGGAGAACACAATGAGCAGTTCTTC. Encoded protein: CASSLDTGEHNEQFF.

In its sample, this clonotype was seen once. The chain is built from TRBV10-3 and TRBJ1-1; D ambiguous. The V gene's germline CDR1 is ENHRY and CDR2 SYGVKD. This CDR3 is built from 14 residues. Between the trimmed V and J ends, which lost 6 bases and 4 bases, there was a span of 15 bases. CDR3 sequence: CAIRRTEGSTEAFF. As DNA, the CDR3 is TGTGCCATCAGAAGGACCGAGGGAAGCACTGAAGCTTTCTTT.

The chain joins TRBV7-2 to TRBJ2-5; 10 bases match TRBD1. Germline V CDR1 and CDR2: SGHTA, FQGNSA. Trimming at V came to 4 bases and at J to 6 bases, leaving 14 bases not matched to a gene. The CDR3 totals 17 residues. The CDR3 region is CASSSRPGGQGSKTQYF. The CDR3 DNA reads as TGTGCCAGCAGCTCACGACCGGGGGGACAGGGGTCGAAGACCCAGTACTTC.

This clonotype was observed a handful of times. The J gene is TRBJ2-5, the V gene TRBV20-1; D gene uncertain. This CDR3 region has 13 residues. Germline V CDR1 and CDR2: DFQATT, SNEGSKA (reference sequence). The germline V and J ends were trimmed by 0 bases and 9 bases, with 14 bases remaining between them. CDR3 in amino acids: CSARDLSVDSQYF. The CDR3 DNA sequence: TGCAGTGCTAGAGATCTAAGCGTCGATTCCCAGTACTTC.

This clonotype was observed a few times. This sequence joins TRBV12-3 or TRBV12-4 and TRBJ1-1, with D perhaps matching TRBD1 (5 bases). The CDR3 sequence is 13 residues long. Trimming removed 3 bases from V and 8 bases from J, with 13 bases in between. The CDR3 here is CASSFPRAGEAFF. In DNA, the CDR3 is TGTGCCAGCAGTTTTCCAAGGGCAGGGGAAGCTTTCTTT.

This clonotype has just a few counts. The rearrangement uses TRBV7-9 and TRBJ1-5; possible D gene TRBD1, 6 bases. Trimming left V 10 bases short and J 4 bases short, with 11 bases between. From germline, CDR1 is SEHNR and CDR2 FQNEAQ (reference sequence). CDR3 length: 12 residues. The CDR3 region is CATGQTNQPQHF. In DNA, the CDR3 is TGTGCCACCGGACAGACTAATCAGCCCCAGCATTTT.

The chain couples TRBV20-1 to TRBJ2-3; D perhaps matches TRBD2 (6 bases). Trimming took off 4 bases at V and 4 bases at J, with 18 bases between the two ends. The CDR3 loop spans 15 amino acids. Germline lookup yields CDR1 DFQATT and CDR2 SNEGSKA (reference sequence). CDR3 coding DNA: TGCAGTGCTACGGGGGTGAACCTCCCGGCAGATACGCAGTATTTT. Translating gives CSATGVNLPADTQYF.

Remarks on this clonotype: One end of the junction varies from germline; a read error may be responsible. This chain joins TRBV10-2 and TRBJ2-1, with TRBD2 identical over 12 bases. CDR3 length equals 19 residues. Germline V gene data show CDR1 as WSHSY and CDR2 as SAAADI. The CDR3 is CASSPPSGRAGSSYNEQFF. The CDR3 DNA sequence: TGCGCTAGCAGTCCGCCTAGCGGGAGGGCCGGTAGCTCCTACAATGAGCAGTTCTTC.